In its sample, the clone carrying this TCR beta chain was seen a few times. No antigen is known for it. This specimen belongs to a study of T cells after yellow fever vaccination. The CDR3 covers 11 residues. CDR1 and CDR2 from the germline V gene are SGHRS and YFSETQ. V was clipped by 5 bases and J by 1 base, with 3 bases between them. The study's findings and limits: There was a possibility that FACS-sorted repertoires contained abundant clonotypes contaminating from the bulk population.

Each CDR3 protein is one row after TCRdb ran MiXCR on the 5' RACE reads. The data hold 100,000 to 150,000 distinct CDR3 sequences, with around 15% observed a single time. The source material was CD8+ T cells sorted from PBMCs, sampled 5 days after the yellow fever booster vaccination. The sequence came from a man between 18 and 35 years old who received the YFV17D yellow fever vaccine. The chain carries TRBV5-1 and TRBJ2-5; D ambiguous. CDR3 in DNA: TGCGCCAGCAGACTCCAAGAGACCCAGTACTTC. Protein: CASRLQETQYF.